The rows below give T cell receptor beta chains drawn from one sample of a study of siplizumab effects on memory and regulatory T cells. Assay: immunoSEQ multiplex PCR; the TCRdb copy retains only in-frame clones and omits some. Seen here are roughly 100,000 clones, more than 85% observed once, and the top ten hold 0.32%. The specimen sequenced was CD4+ T cells sorted from blood. The receptors here all came from a human donor in good health. CDR3s include the opening cysteine and the closing phenylalanine or tryptophan. D genes are given only for firm matches. Size tells how often a clone was seen (once, few, many) or the class of an expanded clone, and some rows leave it out.

v_call: TRBV5-4; j_call: TRBJ1-1; d_call: -; clone_size: once; cdr3_nt: TGTGCCAGCAGCTCAGGGGCGGTTATGAACACTGAAGCTTTCTTT; cdr3_aa: CASSSGAVMNTEAFF
v_call: TRBV19; j_call: TRBJ1-2; d_call: -; clone_size: once; cdr3_nt: TGTGCCAGTAGTATATTGGCCAGCGGGTATGGCTACACCTTC; cdr3_aa: CASSILASGYGYTF
v_call: TRBV18; j_call: TRBJ2-4; d_call: TRBD1; clone_size: -; cdr3_nt: TGTGCCAGCTCACCGACGGCTAGCCCACAGGGGGTTCAGTACTTC; cdr3_aa: CASSPTASPQGVQYF
v_call: TRBV6-1; j_call: TRBJ2-5; d_call: TRBD2; clone_size: -; cdr3_nt: TGTGCCAGCAGGGAGGCCGGGGGGGAGACCCAGTACTTC; cdr3_aa: CASREAGGETQYF
v_call: TRBV30; j_call: TRBJ2-3; d_call: -; clone_size: -; cdr3_nt: TGTGCCTGGAGTCCCCTACCGCGGCGGATCACAGATACGCAGTATTTT; cdr3_aa: CAWSPLPRRITDTQYF
v_call: TRBV27; j_call: TRBJ1-1; d_call: -; clone_size: -; cdr3_nt: TGTGCCAGCAGGATCAGACCGAACACTGAAGCTTTCTTT; cdr3_aa: CASRIRPNTEAFF
v_call: TRBV7-9; j_call: TRBJ1-1; d_call: -; clone_size: -; cdr3_nt: TGTGCCAGCAGCCAATCGACAGGGAACACTGAAGCTTTCTTT; cdr3_aa: CASSQSTGNTEAFF
v_call: TRBV18; j_call: TRBJ2-5; d_call: -; clone_size: -; cdr3_nt: TGTGCCAGCTCACCTCGGGTGATAAGCCAAGAGACCCAGTACTTC; cdr3_aa: CASSPRVISQETQYF
v_call: TRBV7-8; j_call: TRBJ1-3; d_call: TRBD1; clone_size: -; cdr3_nt: TGTGCCAGCAGCTGGCGGACAGGAACCTCTGGAAACACCATATATTTT; cdr3_aa: CASSWRTGTSGNTIYF
v_call: TRBV5-6; j_call: TRBJ2-3; d_call: -; clone_size: -; cdr3_nt: TGTGCCAGCAGCTTTACACAGAATACGCAGTATTTT; cdr3_aa: CASSFTQNTQYF
v_call: TRBV11-3; j_call: TRBJ1-1; d_call: -; clone_size: -; cdr3_nt: TGTGCCAGCAGCTTAGATCGGAGGGCAGGGGAAGCTTTCTTT; cdr3_aa: CASSLDRRAGEAFF
v_call: TRBV7-2; j_call: TRBJ1-3; d_call: -; clone_size: -; cdr3_nt: TGTGCCAGCAGCTTATGGTCCTCTGGAAACACCATATATTTT; cdr3_aa: CASSLWSSGNTIYF
v_call: TRBV6-5; j_call: TRBJ1-3; d_call: -; clone_size: -; cdr3_nt: TGTGCCAGCAGAAGGACCGGGCTTGCTGGAAACACCATATATTTT; cdr3_aa: CASRRTGLAGNTIYF
v_call: TRBV19; j_call: TRBJ2-7; d_call: -; clone_size: -; cdr3_nt: TGTGCCAGTAGTTCGGACGGCCCGTGGGAGCAGTACTTC; cdr3_aa: CASSSDGPWEQYF
v_call: TRBV7-9; j_call: TRBJ2-1; d_call: -; clone_size: -; cdr3_nt: TGTGCCAGCAGCTTTGGAACAGCCTACAATGAGCAGTTCTTC; cdr3_aa: CASSFGTAYNEQFF
v_call: TRBV30; j_call: TRBJ1-2; d_call: TRBD1; clone_size: -; cdr3_nt: TGTGCTAGCCGTCCCGGGACAGGCCTGTGGGGGGTCACCTTC; cdr3_aa: CASRPGTGLWGVTF
v_call: TRBV4-2; j_call: TRBJ1-2; d_call: -; clone_size: -; cdr3_nt: TGTGCCAGCAGCCCATCGGTTGGTCCGGGAAACTATGGCTACACCTTC; cdr3_aa: CASSPSVGPGNYGYTF